This T cell receptor (beta chain) was observed in a study of shared clonotypes between healthy human individuals. Generated by immunoSEQ multiplex PCR, the TCRdb table keeps only in-frame clones and is missing some. The profile shows 2 million to 2.5 million clones, 85% to 95% of them singletons. Concerning this clone itself: Its antigen is unknown.

Study-level findings and limits: Represented diversity, genetic and exposure-history alike, was limited by few donors. Rarefaction showed sorted-subset sequencing was incomplete despite large depth.

The source is a man aged 18 to 29 in good health. Some clones in this sample may be carry-over from other donors' samples. The source material was naive CD4+ T cells from PBMCs. Subset of the sample: CD45RA+ positively selected.

CDR3 in amino acids: CASSYSRDLYGYTF. DNA of the CDR3: TGTGCCAGCAGCTACAGCCGGGACCTCTATGGCTACACCTTC. The chain combines TRBV7-2 with TRBJ1-2; perhaps TRBD1 as D (5 bases). The germline V gene encodes CDR1 SGHTA and CDR2 FQGNSA. V was clipped by 4 bases and J by 4 bases, with 13 bases between them. This CDR3 region has 14 residues.